Shown below are 24 T cell receptor beta chains from a single sample sequenced in a study of blood T cells in healthy people across ages. Then a second PCR, running about 6 to 12 cycles, was carried out with a sample-barcoded 5' primer and a J-beta primer mix. One entry per CDR3 protein results from TCRdb running MiXCR on the 5' RACE reads. This table has approximately 800,000 distinct CDR3 sequences, 35% to 60% appearing once. The sequenced sample consisted of blood. Receptors originate from a man aged 80 or over in good health.

V gene TRBV5-5 combines with J gene TRBJ2-3, with 9 nucleotides matching TRBD1. This CDR3 is 15 amino acids long. J was trimmed by 5 bases and V by 7 bases; bases with no gene match: 11. Germline V gene sequence: CDR1 SGHKS, CDR2 YYEKEE (reference sequence). The CDR3 nucleotides are TGTGCCAGCTGGAGAGTGGGACAGGGCATAGATACGCAGTATTTT. Its protein is CASWRVGQGIDTQYF.

V and J are TRBV10-3 and TRBJ2-3, with D uncertain. V was pared by 3 bases and J by 2 bases, with 12 bases between. Germline CDR1 reads ENHRY; CDR2 reads SYGVKD. The CDR3 sequence is 15 residues long. The CDR3 DNA follows: TGTGCCATCAGTGATATCGCCCGAGCCACAGATACGCAGTATTTT. It encodes CAISDIARATDTQYF.

This chain joins TRBV5-1 and TRBJ1-1; D remains unclear. V lost 3 bases to trimming and J lost 1 base, with 13 bases between them. Germline V gene sequence: CDR1 SGHRS, CDR2 YFSETQ. CDR3 length: 15 amino acids. The CDR3 DNA sequence: TGCGCCAGCAGCTCCCACGCCGCAGGGAACACTGAAGCTTTCTTT. Translated, it gives CASSSHAAGNTEAFF.

This chain joins TRBV6-5 and TRBJ1-2, with 10 nucleotides matching TRBD1. This CDR3 region has 17 residues. Germline values: CDR1 MNHEY, CDR2 SVGAGI. J lost 4 bases, V lost 4 bases, and 12 bases had no gene match. The DNA of the CDR3 is TGTGCCAGCAGTTTCAGCGGGACAGGGGTTCGAGGCTATGGCTACACCTTC. The encoded protein is CASSFSGTGVRGYGYTF.

This clonotype occurred a few times. This rearrangement joins TRBV5-1 to TRBJ2-4; TRBD2 agrees at 16 bases. CDR1 and CDR2 (germline): SGHRS, YFSETQ. With V trimmed by 4 bases and J by 8 bases, 6 bases remained unmatched. This CDR3 region has 16 residues. As DNA, the CDR3 is TGCGCCAGCAGCACGGGACTAGCGGGAGGGCGTGACATTCAGTACTTC. As protein: CASSTGLAGGRDIQYF.

The V gene is TRBV12-3 or TRBV12-4, the J gene TRBJ1-5; 8 bases line up with TRBD1. The trim removed 4 bases at V and 7 bases at J, leaving 12 bases unmatched. This CDR3 spans 16 amino acids. The CDR3 bases are TGTGCCAGCAGTTCTTCTACAGGGGGGAATGGCCAGCCCCAGCATTTT. It translates to CASSSSTGGNGQPQHF.

CDR3 DNA sequence: TGTGCCAGCATCAGAGGGGGGAGGGAGACCCAGTACTTC. Amino acid sequence: CASIRGGRETQYF. The genes are TRBV2 and TRBJ2-5; D assignment may be TRBD1 or TRBD2 (6 bases each). Germline V gene lookup returns CDR1 SNHLY and CDR2 FYNNEI. Trimming left V 7 bases short and J 5 bases short, with 14 bases between. This CDR3 comprises 13 residues.

The rearrangement links TRBV5-1 to TRBJ2-2; D call uncertain. This CDR3 is built from 15 residues. The germline V and J ends were trimmed by 0 bases and 0 bases, with 6 bases remaining between them. The germline CDR1 and CDR2 sequences are SGHRS and YFSETQ. The CDR3 DNA reads as TGCGCCAGCAGCTTGGCACAAGCGAACACCGGGGAGCTGTTTTTT. Translating gives CASSLAQANTGELFF.

The chain combines TRBV28 with TRBJ2-7; tentative D call: TRBD1 (6 bases). CDR1 and CDR2 (germline): MDHEN, SYDVKM. Trimming stripped 6 bases from V and 0 bases from J, with 15 bases between. This CDR3 comprises 15 residues. This chain's CDR3 is CASRHDRMSSYEQYF. CDR3 bases: TGTGCCAGCAGACACGACAGGATGAGCTCCTACGAGCAGTACTTC.

The rearrangement uses TRBV28 and TRBJ2-4; D is uncertain. V was clipped by 6 bases and J by 1 base, with 7 bases between them. The CDR3 runs 13 residues. Germline V gene sequence: CDR1 MDHEN, CDR2 SYDVKM. This chain's CDR3 is CASRDLAKNIQYF. In DNA, the CDR3 is TGTGCCAGCAGGGACCTGGCCAAAAACATTCAGTACTTC.

On this clonotype: A much larger clone lies a single base off, so this may be a read error. CDR3 protein: CGVRSGSSYNEQFF. The DNA of the CDR3 is TGCGGCGTTCGTAGCGGGAGCTCCTACAATGAGCAGTTCTTC. The chain links TRBV29-1 to TRBJ2-1; 9 bases fit TRBD2. Germline CDR1 is SQVTM and CDR2 is ANQGSEA. CDR3 length: 14 amino acids.

The DNA of the CDR3 is TGTGCCAGCAGTTTCCTAGCAGGAGGTAACAATGAGCAGTTCTTC. Translated, it gives CASSFLAGGNNEQFF. The chain recombines TRBV28 with TRBJ2-1; D is possibly TRBD2 (5 bases). CDR1 and CDR2 (germline): MDHEN, SYDVKM. V lost 3 bases to trimming and J lost 5 bases, with 14 bases between them. The CDR3 is made up of 15 amino acids.

This clonotype was seen just once. The CDR3 sequence is CASSKREGPNTGELFF. CDR3 in DNA: TGTGCCAGCAGCAAGCGGGAGGGCCCTAACACCGGGGAGCTGTTTTTT. This chain joins TRBV11-2 and TRBJ2-2; 10 bases agree with TRBD2. Germline-derived CDR1 and CDR2 are SGHAT and FQNNGV. The CDR3 length is 16 residues. V was pared by 5 bases and J by 2 bases, with 5 bases of the junction left unmatched.

With respect to this clonotype: This may stem from a read error, because a much larger clone lies one nucleotide away. The rearrangement links TRBV4-2 to TRBJ2-5; no clear D. The J call may not be correct, given that the DNA end is closer to TRBJ2-7. This CDR3 region has 13 residues. Germline CDR1 reads LGHNA; CDR2 reads YNFKEQ. CDR3 in DNA: TGTGCCAGCAGCCAAAGAAGGCAAGGCGAGCAGTACTTC. Translated, it gives CASSQRRQGEQYF.

The rearrangement uses TRBV24-1 and TRBJ2-4, with D tentatively TRBD1 or TRBD2 (6 bases each). The J call could be wrong; TRBJ2-7 is a better fit for the DNA end. This CDR3 is 15 amino acids long. Germline lookup yields CDR1 KGHDR and CDR2 SFDVKD. The CDR3 DNA reads as TGTGCCACCAGTGACCCCGAGGGGGGCTACTACGAGCAGTACTTC. Protein product: CATSDPEGGYYEQYF.

V is TRBV3-1 and J is TRBJ2-1, with D tentatively TRBD1 (6 bases). The CDR3 extends over 14 amino acids. Per germline, CDR1 LGHDT and CDR2 YNNKEL (reference sequence). V was pared by 0 bases and J by 6 bases, with 9 bases between. CDR3 loop: CASSQDARGNEQFF. The CDR3 DNA reads as TGTGCCAGCAGCCAAGATGCCAGGGGCAATGAGCAGTTCTTC.

For this clonotype: The junction differs from germline at one of its ends, possibly a read error. The V gene is TRBV2, the J gene TRBJ2-5; tentative D call: TRBD1 (6 bases). CDR3 size: 12 residues. Germline values: CDR1 SNHLY, CDR2 FYNNEI. CDR3 sequence: CASRGTRETQYF. CDR3 coding DNA: TGTGCCAGCAGGGGGACACGAGAGACTCAGTACTTC.

The CDR3 is CASSFRVQTGELFF. As DNA, the CDR3 is TGTGCCAGCAGTTTTCGAGTACAGACCGGGGAGCTGTTTTTT. The chain employs TRBV12-3 or TRBV12-4 and TRBJ2-2; D not resolved. V lost 3 bases to trimming and J lost 5 bases, with 10 bases between them. This CDR3 is 14 amino acids long.

This clonotype appeared many times. The chain carries TRBV5-6 and TRBJ2-5; D tentatively reads TRBD1 or TRBD2 (5 bases each). This CDR3 spans 14 amino acids. Germline V gene lookup returns CDR1 SGHDT and CDR2 YYEEEE. V was shortened by 2 bases and J by 5 bases, with 13 bases between the two germline ends. The CDR3 spells CASSLLGSGETQYF. The DNA for the CDR3 is TGTGCCAGCAGCTTACTAGGGTCAGGGGAGACCCAGTACTTC.

CDR3 in DNA: TGCGCCAGCAGCTTGGCCGCTGCAGCAGACACCGGGGAGCTGTTTTTT. Its protein product is CASSLAAAADTGELFF. This chain uses TRBV5-1 with TRBJ2-2; D is uncertain. The germline CDR1 and CDR2 sequences are SGHRS and YFSETQ. The CDR3 extends over 16 amino acids. Trimming removed 0 bases at V and 3 bases at J, with 12 bases between.

Turning to this clonotype: This may be a read error, as it is one base from a much larger clone. The rearrangement joins TRBV20-1 to TRBJ2-3; perhaps TRBD2 as D (6 bases). In germline, CDR1 is DFQATT, CDR2 SNEGSKA (reference sequence). The length of the CDR3 is 14 residues. In DNA form, the CDR3 reads TGCAGTGCCCGGACTAAACCGGTCTCAGATACGCGGTATTTT. This sequence encodes CSARTKPVSDTRYF.

This chain uses TRBV29-1 with TRBJ2-3, with unresolved D. CDR3 length: 17 residues. Germline values: CDR1 SQVTM, CDR2 ANQGSEA. The V gene lost 5 bases and the J gene lost 1 base, with 22 bases spanning the gap. CDR3 sequence: CSVSTLQRRMRTDTQYF. The CDR3 nucleotides read TGCAGCGTTTCCACCCTCCAGAGGCGTATGCGCACAGATACGCAGTATTTT.

V is TRBV20-1 and J is TRBJ2-1; TRBD2 matches at 12 bases. The CDR3 loop spans 15 amino acids. The V and J ends lost 3 bases and 13 bases, in that order; junction bases with no gene match: 13. Germline-derived CDR1 and CDR2 are DFQATT and SNEGSKA (reference sequence). The CDR3 is CSASKPGLAGGRQFF. The CDR3 region has the DNA TGCAGTGCTAGTAAGCCGGGACTAGCGGGCGGCCGACAGTTCTTC.

Regarding this clonotype: A clone one base away is much larger, so this may be a read error. The chain is built from TRBV5-1 and TRBJ2-5, with D possibly matching TRBD2 (5 bases). The CDR3 totals 15 residues. V was clipped by 2 bases and J by 11 bases, with 22 bases between them. Germline V gives CDR1 SGHRS, CDR2 YFSETQ. In nucleotides, the CDR3 is TGCGCCAGCAGCTTTGAGGGAGCCTATCACAATGAGCAGTACTTC. It is translated as CASSFEGAYHNEQYF.